Presented here are 7 T cell receptor beta chains from one specimen sequenced in a study of T cell changes during pregnancy in multiple sclerosis (dated by TCRdb to between 2018 and 2021). Libraries were made using the immunoSEQ multiplex PCR assay. TCRdb retrieved this table from immuneACCESS and kept in-frame rearrangements only. Not all clones are present; in checked studies, unresolved V genes account for under half, and no reason is known for the remainder. The table for this sample lists around 70,000 clones; roughly 92% of them were counted only once. Approximately 1.8% of the sample lies in the top ten. Sequenced here: peripheral blood, sampled in the first trimester of pregnancy. The receptors come from a female donor in good health, enrolled as a control in a pregnancy study.

This clone came up once. V gene TRBV5-1 combines with J gene TRBJ1-4; 9 bases fit TRBD1. Germline V lookup: CDR1 SGHRS, CDR2 YFSETQ. The CDR3 length is 15 residues. V was clipped by 0 bases and J by 7 bases; unmatched bases: 4. The CDR3 DNA follows: TGCGCCAGCAGCTTGGCCGGGACAGGGAGTGAAAAACTGTTTTTT. Protein sequence: CASSLAGTGSEKLFF.

This clone showed up just once. The chain combines TRBV27 with TRBJ1-5; TRBD1 might be the D (5 bases). The CDR3 contains 13 residues. Germline CDR1 and CDR2: MNHEY and SMNVEV (reference sequence). Trimming left V 3 bases short and J 7 bases short, with 10 bases between. The CDR3, as DNA: TGTGCCAGCAGTTTTGGGGGAGGCCAGCCCCAGCATTTT. It translates to CASSFGGGQPQHF.

This sequence joins TRBV28 and TRBJ2-7; 10 bases line up with TRBD1. The CDR3 sequence is 14 residues long. Germline CDR1 reads MDHEN; CDR2 reads SYDVKM. V shed 4 bases and J 2 bases; nucleotides not matched to a gene: 2. In DNA, the CDR3 is TGTGCCAGCAGTTGGGACAGGGGACCCTACGAGCAGTACTTC. Translated: CASSWDRGPYEQYF.

The gene calls are TRBV5-8 and TRBJ2-1; D is possibly TRBD2 (5 bases). The V and J ends lost 0 bases and 5 bases respectively, with 12 bases between them. CDR1 is SGHTS, CDR2 YDEGEE, per germline. The length of the CDR3 is 15 residues. CDR3 coding DNA: TGTGCCAGCAGCTTGGGGCTAGCTCATGACAATGAGCAGTTCTTC. It specifies CASSLGLAHDNEQFF.

The V gene is TRBV28, the J gene TRBJ2-7, with D possibly being TRBD2 (5 bases). CDR1 and CDR2 from the germline V gene are MDHEN and SYDVKM. V was trimmed by 2 bases and J by 3 bases, leaving 11 bases between them. This CDR3 has 14 amino acids. CDR3 in DNA: TGTGCCAGCAGTTTAGGTGCGGGCTTCTACGAGCAGTACTTC. Encoded protein: CASSLGAGFYEQYF. Drawing the rest from reference TRBV28 and TRBJ2-7, the complete variable domain is DVKVTQSSRYLVKRTGEKVFLECVQDMDHENMFWYRQDPGLGLRLIYFSYDVKMKEKGDIPEGYSVSREKKERFSLILESASTNQTSMYLCASSLGAGFYEQYFGPGTRLTVT.

The V and J genes are TRBV30 and TRBJ2-7; the D gene is possibly TRBD1 (5 bases). Germline CDR1 reads GTSNPN; CDR2 reads SVGIG (reference sequence). The CDR3 sequence is 12 residues long. The ends were cut back, 2 bases at V and 3 bases at J, with 8 bases in the middle. CDR3 coding DNA: TGTGCCTGGAGTTCGACAGACTACGAGCAGTACTTC. This gives the protein CAWSSTDYEQYF.

The rearrangement uses TRBV2 and TRBJ1-5; 9 bases align to TRBD1. Losses at the gene ends were 5 bases for V and 5 bases for J; bases not matched to a gene: 7. Looked up from germline, CDR1 is SNHLY and CDR2 is FYNNEI. The CDR3 has 15 residues. The CDR3 sequence: CASSTGGESDQPQHF. The CDR3 nucleotides are TGTGCCAGCAGTACAGGGGGCGAATCAGATCAGCCCCAGCATTTT.